This T cell receptor beta chain was retrieved from a study of T cell clonotyping in hematopoietic cell transplantation. Study-level results: Broader posttransplant TCR repertoire diversity was predicted by graft donor and pretransplant recipient Inverse Simpson Index values. Cells were unsorted, so CD4 and CD8 contributions were not separated.

The protocol was immunoSEQ multiplex PCR, while the TCRdb copy is restricted to in-frame clones and leaves out a portion. The table includes fewer than 9,000 clones, around nine tenths detected once. As for this clone: Its antigen is undetermined.

V was shortened by 7 bases and J by 6 bases, with 14 bases between the two germline ends. Germline-derived CDR1 and CDR2 are SGDLS and YYNGEE. This CDR3 has 13 amino acids. This clonotype was sampled from a male patient aged 50 to 59 who had an allogeneic stem cell transplant from a related donor, so the T cells may come from the graft donor. Some clones in this sample may be carry-over from other donors' samples. Source: PBMCs, taken 100 days after allogeneic stem cell transplant. The chain is built from TRBV9 and TRBJ1-5; weak D call: TRBD1 (5 bases). The DNA of the CDR3 is TGTGCCAGCTCGCCGGGGCTGGGTCAGCCCCAGCATTTT. It translates to CASSPGLGQPQHF.